A single sample gave rise to the 2 T cell receptor beta chains below, sequenced in a study of blood T cell repertoires in COVID-19. Produced via immunoSEQ multiplex PCR; TCRdb's table is partial and in-frame only. Among 250,000 to 300,000 clones listed, about 89% were seen once. The sequenced sample consisted of peripheral blood. These TCRs come from a woman aged 55-70 years with acute or convalescent COVID-19.

In the case of this clone: Within the sample, other DNA sequences also encode this same CDR3. The CDR3 DNA reads as TGTGCCAGCAGCCTCGGGACAGCGAACACTGAAGCTTTCTTT. Protein sequence: CASSLGTANTEAFF. The rearrangement uses TRBV3-1 (or the pseudogene TRBV3-2) and TRBJ1-1; 7 bases are a match to TRBD1. V lost 4 bases to trimming and J lost 1 base; unmatched junction nucleotides: 3. The V gene's germline CDR1 is LGHDT and CDR2 YNNKEL (reference sequence). The CDR3 has 14 residues.

This chain uses TRBV10-3 with TRBJ1-6; D is unresolved. V lost 9 bases and J lost 6, with 15 bases in between. The V gene's germline CDR1 is ENHRY and CDR2 SYGVKD. This CDR3 comprises 14 residues. CDR3 DNA sequence: TGTGCCATGCCCCCGGTAGCATTTAATTCACCCCTCCACTTT. The encoded protein is CAMPPVAFNSPLHF.